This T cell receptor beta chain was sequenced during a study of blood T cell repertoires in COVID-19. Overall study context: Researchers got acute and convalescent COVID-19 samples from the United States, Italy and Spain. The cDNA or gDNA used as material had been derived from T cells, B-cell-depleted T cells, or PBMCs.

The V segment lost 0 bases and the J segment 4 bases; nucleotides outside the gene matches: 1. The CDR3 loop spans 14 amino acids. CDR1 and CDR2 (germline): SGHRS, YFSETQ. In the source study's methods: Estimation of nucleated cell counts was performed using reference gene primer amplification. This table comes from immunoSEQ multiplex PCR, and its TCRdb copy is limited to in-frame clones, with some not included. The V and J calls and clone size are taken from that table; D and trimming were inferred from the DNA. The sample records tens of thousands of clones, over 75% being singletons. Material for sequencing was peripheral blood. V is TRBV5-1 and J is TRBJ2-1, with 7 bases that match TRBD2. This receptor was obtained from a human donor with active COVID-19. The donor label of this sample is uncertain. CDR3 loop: CASSLGTRYNEQFF. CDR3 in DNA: TGCGCCAGCAGCTTGGGGACTAGATACAATGAGCAGTTCTTC.